These 31 T cell receptor beta chains share one sample of origin, sequenced in a study of cytomegalovirus exposure and HLA in healthy donors. The PCR used 60 Vbeta and 13 Jbeta primers. Assay used: immunoSEQ multiplex PCR; TCRdb lists only in-frame clones, some missing. In the table there are about 88,000 clones, 85% to 90% of which are singletons. Material for sequencing was PBMCs. The receptor set was obtained from a man younger than 35 in good health and CMV-seronegative.

This chain joins TRBV7-2 and TRBJ2-1; TRBD2 agrees at 9 bases. The CDR3 sequence is 15 residues long. CDR1 and CDR2 (germline): SGHTA, FQGNSA. Trimming removed 4 bases from V and 3 bases from J; junction bases left unmatched: 4. This CDR3 reads CASSSRLADYNEQFF. CDR3 nucleotide sequence: TGTGCCAGCAGCTCCCGACTAGCGGACTACAATGAGCAGTTCTTC. Together with reference TRBV7-2 and TRBJ2-1, the CDR3 gives the full variable domain: GAGVSQSPSNKVTEKGKDVELRCDPISGHTALYWYRQSLGQGLEFLIYFQGNSAPDKSGLPSDRFSAERTGGSVSTLTIQRTQQEDSAVYLCASSSRLADYNEQFFGPGTRLTVL.

This chain connects TRBV7-9 to TRBJ2-3, with 9 bases aligning to TRBD1. J lost 2 bases, V lost 5 bases, and 5 bases had no gene match. Germline V lookup: CDR1 SEHNR, CDR2 FQNEAQ (reference sequence). This CDR3 is 15 amino acids long. Here the CDR3 reads CASSPRTGVTDTQYF. For the CDR3, the DNA is TGTGCCAGCAGCCCAAGGACAGGGGTCACAGATACGCAGTATTTT. The full variable domain, completed using reference TRBV7-9 and TRBJ2-3, is DTGVSQNPRHKITKRGQNVTFRCDPISEHNRLYWYRQTLGQGPEFLTYFQNEAQLEKSRLLSDRFSAERPKGSFSTLEIQRTEQGDSAMYLCASSPRTGVTDTQYFGPGTRLTVL.

The J gene is TRBJ1-6, the V gene TRBV30, with D hard to call. Trimming removed 1 base at V and 7 bases at J, with 14 bases between. The CDR3 length is 15 residues. Germline CDR1 and CDR2: GTSNPN and SVGIG (reference sequence). The chain's CDR3 is CAWSEYTVRNSPLHF. In DNA form, the CDR3 reads TGTGCCTGGAGTGAATACACAGTAAGGAATTCACCCCTCCACTTT.

V and J are TRBV4-2 and TRBJ2-2, with 13 bases aligning to TRBD2. This CDR3 contains 17 residues. The V gene's germline CDR1 is LGHNA and CDR2 YNFKEQ. Unmatched junction bases numbered 6, after V lost 0 bases and J lost 8 bases. The CDR3 DNA follows: TGTGCCAGCAGCCAAGAACCGGGACTAGCGGGATCTGGGGAGCTGTTTTTT. This translates into CASSQEPGLAGSGELFF.

Only one count was recorded for this clone. V is TRBV5-6 and J is TRBJ1-2; 7 bases are a match to TRBD1. This CDR3 has 16 residues. Trimming removed 2 bases from V and 3 bases from J; junction bases left unmatched: 10. CDR1 is SGHDT and CDR2 is YYEEEE in the germline V gene. CDR3 coding DNA: TGTGCCAGCAGCTTATACGACAGGGATCGGGACTATGGCTACACCTTC. Its protein is CASSLYDRDRDYGYTF. The full variable domain, with the rest looked up from reference TRBV5-6 and TRBJ1-2, is DAGVTQSPTHLIKTRGQQVTLRCSPKSGHDTVSWYQQALGQGPQFIFQYYEEEERQRGNFPDRFSGHQFPNYSSELNVNALLLGDSALYLCASSLYDRDRDYGYTFGSGTRLTVV.

V usage is TRBV7-2 and J usage is TRBJ2-5; 11 bases agree with TRBD2. Trimming at V came to 2 bases and at J to 4 bases, leaving 6 bases not matched to a gene. The CDR3 consists of 16 residues. Germline values: CDR1 SGHTA, CDR2 FQGNSA. CDR3 bases: TGTGCCAGCAGCTTAATACTAGCGGGAGTGACAGAGACCCAGTACTTC. This translates into CASSLILAGVTETQYF.

This chain connects TRBV14 to TRBJ1-1; D possibly corresponds to TRBD1 (6 bases). Trimming left V 3 bases short and J 0 bases short, with 11 bases between. The CDR3 loop spans 15 amino acids. Looked up from germline, CDR1 is SGHDN and CDR2 is FVKESK. The CDR3 here is CASSQWAGVNTEAFF. The CDR3 DNA sequence: TGTGCCAGCAGCCAGTGGGCAGGGGTGAACACTGAAGCTTTCTTT.

CDR3 sequence reads: CASSDSRGISTYEQYF. DNA of the CDR3: TGTGCCAGCAGTGATAGTCGAGGGATTTCAACCTACGAGCAGTACTTC. The V and J genes are TRBV6-1 and TRBJ2-7, with a possible D match to TRBD2 (5 bases). This CDR3 has 16 residues. V was pared by 3 bases and J by 2 bases, with 17 bases between. Germline assignment: CDR1 MNHNS and CDR2 SASEGT.

This chain uses TRBV28 with TRBJ2-7, with D perhaps matching TRBD1 (5 bases). The CDR3 spans 15 residues. V dropped 2 bases and J dropped 4 bases, with 15 bases sitting between them. Per the germline V gene, CDR1 is MDHEN and CDR2 is SYDVKM. The CDR3 spells CASSLGLGKGYEQYF. The CDR3 DNA reads as TGTGCCAGCAGTTTAGGGTTGGGGAAGGGGTACGAGCAGTACTTC.

The chain has TRBV7-2 and TRBJ2-7, with TRBD2 matching over 7 bases. This CDR3 spans 15 amino acids. CDR1 and CDR2 (germline): SGHTA, FQGNSA. V was pared by 1 base and J by 1 base, with 4 bases of the junction left unmatched. CDR3 sequence reads: CASSLEAGVSYEQYF. As DNA, the CDR3 is TGTGCCAGCAGCTTAGAGGCGGGAGTATCCTACGAGCAGTACTTC.

The chain joins TRBV4-3 to TRBJ2-7; 9 bases align to TRBD1. After removal of 3 bases from V and 0 bases from J, the junction contained 3 bases not matched to a gene. This CDR3 region has 15 residues. Germline values: CDR1 LGHNA, CDR2 YSLEER. The CDR3 nucleotides are TGCGCCAGCAGCCATGGACAGGGGAGCTCCTACGAGCAGTACTTC. This codes for CASSHGQGSSYEQYF.

The CDR3 loop is CASSSSGREYNEQFF. The CDR3 DNA is TGTGCCAGCAGCAGTAGCGGGAGAGAGTACAATGAGCAGTTCTTC. The chain joins TRBV28 to TRBJ2-1; 9 bases are shared with TRBD2. CDR1 and CDR2 (germline): MDHEN, SYDVKM. The CDR3 is made up of 15 amino acids. V lost 6 bases to trimming and J lost 4 bases; unmatched junction nucleotides: 7.

This chain connects TRBV5-4 to TRBJ2-4, with D maybe TRBD1 (6 bases). Germline lookup yields CDR1 SGHNT and CDR2 YYREEE (reference sequence). This CDR3 region has 17 residues. V was pared by 7 bases and J by 0 bases, with 20 bases between. CDR3 bases: TGTGCCAGCTGGGACACGACCCCAGTGACAGCCAAAAACATTCAGTACTTC. The encoded protein is CASWDTTPVTAKNIQYF.

The chain recombines TRBV4-1 with TRBJ2-5; 7 nucleotides match TRBD2. The closer fit of TRBJ2-7 to the DNA end suggests the J call may be wrong. The CDR3 totals 14 residues. Germline CDR1 reads MGHRA; CDR2 reads YSYEKL. The CDR3 bases are TGCGCCAGCAGCCTCCGCGGGGGATCCTACGAGCAGTACTTC. It encodes CASSLRGGSYEQYF.

The chain combines TRBV30 with TRBJ2-7, with TRBD1 matching 10 bases. The germline CDR1 and CDR2 sequences are GTSNPN and SVGIG (reference sequence). The CDR3 totals 14 residues. V gave up 8 bases and J gave up 6 bases; unmatched junction bases: 13. CDR3 sequence (DNA): TGTGCCAGAGCCACCGGGACAGGGGCCTCCGAGCAGTACTTC. Its protein product is CARATGTGASEQYF.

This clone was counted once. The V call is TRBV7-9, the J call TRBJ2-5, with 10 bases identical to TRBD2. The CDR3 sequence is 14 residues long. Germline trimming cut 8 bases from V and 5 bases from J; bases unmatched to any gene: 8. Germline V lookup: CDR1 SEHNR, CDR2 FQNEAQ (reference sequence). The CDR3 region has the DNA TGTGCCAGCGAGCGGGAGGGCCTTTGGGAGACCCAGTACTTC. It specifies CASEREGLWETQYF.

This chain joins TRBV21-1 and TRBJ2-7; TRBD1 is the table's D call, not checked against the DNA. TRBV21-1 is shown as a pseudogene. The CDR3 consists of 18 residues. The CDR3 nucleotides read TGTGCCAGCAGCAAAGCGCCCTGCTGGACAGGGGGTTCGTGCGAGCAGTACTTC. Translated, it gives CASSKAPCWTGGSCEQYF.

The rearrangement joins TRBV10-3 to TRBJ1-1, with D maybe TRBD1 (6 bases). V lost 6 bases to trimming and J lost 0 bases, with 8 bases between them. The length of the CDR3 is 13 residues. CDR1 and CDR2 from the germline V gene are ENHRY and SYGVKD. The CDR3 loop is CAIRRTVNTEAFF. CDR3 bases: TGTGCCATCAGAAGGACAGTGAACACTGAAGCTTTCTTT.

The V and J genes are TRBV2 and TRBJ2-2; 7 bases align to TRBD2. This CDR3 region has 15 residues. The germline CDR1 and CDR2 sequences are SNHLY and FYNNEI. The J segment lost 4 bases and the V segment lost 4 bases, leaving 6 bases of the junction unmatched. CDR3 DNA: TGTGCCAGCAGTGTAGGACTAGGCTCCACCGGGGAGCTGTTTTTT. This sequence encodes CASSVGLGSTGELFF.

This chain joins TRBV10-3 and TRBJ2-7; tentative D call: TRBD2 (6 bases). The CDR3 is 13 amino acids. Germline loops: CDR1 ENHRY, CDR2 SYGVKD. Between the trimmed V and J ends, which lost 8 bases and 7 bases, there was a span of 18 bases. CDR3 sequence reads: CAIGVGRAGEQYF. CDR3 sequence (DNA): TGTGCCATCGGAGTCGGCCGGGCGGGGGAGCAGTACTTC.

In this sample, this clone turned up once. The chain links TRBV6-6 to TRBJ1-4; possibly TRBD1 for D (6 bases). The CDR3 covers 14 residues. Germline V CDR1 and CDR2: MNHNY, SVGAGI (reference sequence). V shed 7 bases and J shed 8 bases, with 17 bases lying between them. This CDR3 is CASNQGPVSEKLFF. The CDR3 nucleotides are TGTGCCAGCAATCAGGGGCCAGTGAGCGAAAAACTGTTTTTT.

The chain has TRBV4-3 and TRBJ2-2; possible D gene TRBD1, 6 bases. The CDR3 has 15 residues. The germline CDR1 and CDR2 sequences are LGHNA and YSLEER. V lost 4 bases, J lost 4 bases, and 13 bases lay in between. In DNA form, the CDR3 reads TGCGCCAGCAGCCCAGGGGCAGGGCGCACCGGGGAGCTGTTTTTT. Residues: CASSPGAGRTGELFF.

The chain combines TRBV7-9 with TRBJ2-7, with D possibly matching TRBD1 (7 bases). Per the germline V gene, CDR1 is SEHNR and CDR2 is FQNEAQ (reference sequence). CDR3 length: 15 residues. Trimming shortened V by 5 bases and J by 7 bases, and 21 bases separated the two germline ends. In DNA form, the CDR3 reads TGTGCCAGCAGCCCAGTTGCAGGGGGGCGGTCTGAGCAGTACTTC. Protein product: CASSPVAGGRSEQYF.

The chain recombines TRBV30 with TRBJ1-2, with D perhaps matching TRBD1 (5 bases). Germline-derived CDR1 and CDR2 are GTSNPN and SVGIG (reference sequence). The CDR3 has 13 residues. Trimming shortened V by 2 bases and J by 4 bases, and 11 bases separated the two germline ends. CDR3 DNA sequence: TGTGCCTGGAGTCCCGGGACTCTCTATGGCTACACCTTC. As protein: CAWSPGTLYGYTF.

The chain is built from TRBV28 and TRBJ2-5, with 11 bases aligning to TRBD2. TRBJ2-7 explains the end of the DNA better; the J call may be wrong. Germline V gene lookup returns CDR1 MDHEN and CDR2 SYDVKM. The CDR3 is 17 residues long. CDR3 DNA sequence: TGTGCCAGCAGCCTAGAAACCGGGACTAGCGGAAAATACGAGCAGTACTTC. Translating it yields CASSLETGTSGKYEQYF.

The genes are TRBV7-9 and TRBJ2-1; TRBD2 agrees at 9 bases. The J segment lost 5 bases and the V segment lost 5 bases, leaving 13 bases of the junction unmatched. Germline CDR1 SEHNR, CDR2 FQNEAQ (reference sequence). CDR3 size: 17 residues. The CDR3 here is CASSPPRLGGGDNEQFF. The CDR3 coding sequence is TGTGCCAGCAGCCCACCCAGACTTGGCGGGGGGGACAATGAGCAGTTCTTC.

This clone was counted once. The chain joins TRBV7-2 to TRBJ2-3; D is perhaps TRBD2 (6 bases). V lost 5 bases and J lost 2, with 20 bases in between. This CDR3 is 17 amino acids long. CDR1 is SGHTA, CDR2 FQGNSA, per germline. The CDR3 DNA follows: TGTGCCAGCAGCGCGACTAGACAGCGAGGACTCACAGATACGCAGTATTTT. Its protein is CASSATRQRGLTDTQYF.

This sequence joins TRBV18 and TRBJ2-7; D might be TRBD1 (5 bases). CDR1 and CDR2 (germline): KGHSH, LQKENI. CDR3 length: 15 amino acids. The germline V and J ends were trimmed by 3 bases and 1 base, with 13 bases remaining between them. The CDR3: CASSPEQGKSYEQYF. The DNA for the CDR3 is TGTGCCAGCTCACCGGAGCAGGGTAAATCCTACGAGCAGTACTTC.

The chain uses TRBV29-1 and TRBJ1-2, with 8 positions matching TRBD1. Germline V gene data show CDR1 as SQVTM and CDR2 as ANQGSEA. The CDR3 contains 13 residues. J lost 4 bases, V lost 6 bases, and 7 bases had no gene match. DNA for the CDR3: TGCAGCGTCCAGACAGGGGCTGTCTATGGCTACACCTTC. Amino acid sequence: CSVQTGAVYGYTF.

To note about this clone: Compared with germline, one end of the junction differs, possibly owing to a read error. This chain joins TRBV7-2 and TRBJ1-1; 7 bases align to TRBD1. This CDR3 region has 12 residues. Germline assignment: CDR1 SGHTA and CDR2 FQGNSA. CDR3 loop: CASSPGTVVAGF. CDR3 sequence (DNA): TGTGCCAGCAGCCCGGGGACAGTTGTGGCGGGCTTT.

The V gene is TRBV9, the J gene TRBJ1-1; 12 bases match TRBD1. The CDR3 runs to 15 residues. The germline gives CDR1 SGDLS, CDR2 YYNGEE. J was trimmed by 5 bases and V by 3 bases; bases with no gene match: 5. CDR3 in DNA: TGTGCCAGCAGCGGGGGACAGGGGGCGCGGACTGAAGCTTTCTTT. It translates to CASSGGQGARTEAFF. Full variable domain (rest looked up from reference TRBV9 and TRBJ1-1): DSGVTQTPKHLITATGQRVTLRCSPRSGDLSVYWYQQSLDQGLQFLIQYYNGEERAKGNILERFSAQQFPDLHSELNLSSLELGDSALYFCASSGGQGARTEAFFGQGTRLTVV.